Described below is a single T cell receptor (beta chain) sequence and its context. The target antigen is unknown. These data come from a study of cytomegalovirus exposure and HLA in healthy donors. Overall study results and limits: In presence/absence analyses, roughly uniform sequencing depth across donors was assumed.

The PCR contained 60 Vbeta and 13 Jbeta primers. Profiling relied on immunoSEQ multiplex PCR, and the TCRdb table lists in-frame clones only, not all of them. In the table there are 80,000 to 95,000 clones, just under 85% of which are singletons. This CDR3 is built from 12 residues. Germline V gene sequence: CDR1 SGHTS, CDR2 YDEGEE. Trimming removed 4 bases from V and 9 bases from J, with 13 bases in between. The sample comprised PBMCs. The chain uses TRBV5-8 and TRBJ1-1; D possibly corresponds to TRBD1 (6 bases). The receptor comes from a woman aged 18 to 35 in good health and CMV-seropositive. The CDR3 here is CASSAGQTQAFF. In DNA, the CDR3 is TGTGCCAGCAGCGCAGGACAGACTCAAGCTTTCTTT. Full variable domain (remainder filled in from reference TRBV5-8 and TRBJ1-1): EAGVTQSPTHLIKTRGQQATLRCSPISGHTSVYWYQQALGLGLQFLLWYDEGEERNRGNFPPRFSGRQFPNYSSELNVNALELEDSALYLCASSAGQTQAFFGQGTRLTVV.